The 20 T cell receptor beta chains below were found in one sample sequenced in a study of T-cell memory formation after mild COVID-19. One entry per CDR3 protein, called by TCRdb with MiXCR from the 5' RACE reads. The sample carries about 160,000 distinct CDR3 sequences, around a third recorded once. The source material was PBMCs or a T cell subset sorted from them (not recorded which). These receptor sequences come from an adult woman who had mild COVID-19 (a few samples of this study predate the infection). Cell type and time point are not known.

This clonotype was counted a few times. This chain uses TRBV2 with TRBJ2-7; 9 bases agree with TRBD1. The V gene's germline CDR1 is SNHLY and CDR2 FYNNEI. The ends lost 5 bases at V and 3 bases at J; junction bases unmatched: 11. The CDR3 is 16 amino acids. The CDR3 region is CASSITNRGLGYEQYF. In DNA form, the CDR3 reads TGTGCCAGCAGTATTACCAACAGGGGGCTAGGCTACGAGCAGTACTTC.

This clonotype was recorded a few times. The gene calls are TRBV7-6 and TRBJ2-2; unclear D gene. Germline V gene sequence: CDR1 SGHVS, CDR2 FNYEAQ. V lost 7 bases and J 6 bases, leaving 9 bases between the germline ends. The CDR3 covers 12 residues. Here the CDR3 reads CASTPLPGELFF. DNA of the CDR3: TGTGCCAGCACCCCCCTCCCCGGGGAGCTGTTTTTT.

The gene calls are TRBV6-5 and TRBJ1-1; D ambiguous. From germline, CDR1 is MNHEY and CDR2 SVGAGI. This CDR3 comprises 12 residues. V lost 7 bases to trimming and J lost 6 bases, with 12 bases between them. The CDR3 protein is CASNSPVAEAFF. The CDR3 DNA reads TGTGCCAGCAACTCCCCCGTGGCTGAAGCTTTCTTT.

This rearrangement joins TRBV9 to TRBJ2-5; D unresolved. Between the trimmed V and J ends, which lost 4 bases and 0 bases, there was a span of 7 bases. This CDR3 is 13 amino acids long. Germline CDR1 is SGDLS and CDR2 is YYNGEE. This CDR3 reads CASSPMHQETQYF. CDR3 nucleotide sequence: TGTGCCAGCAGCCCCATGCACCAAGAGACCCAGTACTTC.

This clonotype turned up a few times. J is TRBJ2-7 and V is TRBV11-2; D may be TRBD2 (8 bases). Germline lookup yields CDR1 SGHAT and CDR2 FQNNGV. The CDR3 extends over 15 amino acids. The V end lost 5 bases, the J end lost 5 bases, and 19 bases lay between the germline ends. Here the CDR3 DNA reads TGTGCCAGCAGCCTCGCGGGAGGACAGGCTAACGAGCAGTACTTC. Residues: CASSLAGGQANEQYF.

DNA for the CDR3: TGTGCCAGCAGCGCTCCAGGGTCGGGCTACGAGCAGTACTTC. It yields the protein CASSAPGSGYEQYF. The chain recombines TRBV9 with TRBJ2-7; D might be TRBD1 (5 bases). Germline CDR1 is SGDLS and CDR2 is YYNGEE. V was clipped by 3 bases and J by 3 bases, with 13 bases between them. There are 14 residues in the CDR3.

This clonotype was counted between two and nine times. CDR3 protein: CASSFSGVNYEQYF. The CDR3 DNA reads as TGTGCCAGCAGTTTTAGCGGGGTAAACTACGAGCAGTACTTC. The genes are TRBV27 and TRBJ2-7; 8 positions match TRBD2. This CDR3 comprises 14 residues. Germline CDR1 is MNHEY and CDR2 is SMNVEV (reference sequence). The junction had 4 bases not matched to a gene; V was cut back by 3 bases and J by 3 bases.

A few counts support this clonotype. The chain is built from TRBV7-2 and TRBJ1-2; D perhaps matches TRBD1 (5 bases). Trimming left V 1 base short and J 3 bases short, with 18 bases between. The germline V gene encodes CDR1 SGHTA and CDR2 FQGNSA. The CDR3 sequence is 17 residues long. CDR3 amino acids: CASSLEWDPLADYGYTF. The CDR3 DNA reads TGTGCCAGCAGCTTAGAGTGGGACCCCCTGGCGGACTATGGCTACACCTTC.

This clonotype was observed a few times. The chain is built from TRBV15 and TRBJ2-1; the match to TRBD1 covers 8 bases. The CDR3 is made up of 17 amino acids. The germline V gene encodes CDR1 LNHNV and CDR2 YYDKDF (reference sequence). After removal of 5 bases from V and 3 bases from J, the junction contained 12 bases not matched to a gene. CDR3 nucleotides: TGTGCCACCAGCGCGCGTATCGGGACAGGAAGCTACAATGAGCAGTTCTTC. Encoded protein: CATSARIGTGSYNEQFF.

This clonotype came up a few times. The rearrangement joins TRBV7-3 to TRBJ2-1; TRBD2 agrees at 9 bases. The CDR3 has 18 residues. The trim removed 0 bases at V and 0 bases at J, leaving 6 bases unmatched. Germline V gene data show CDR1 as SGHTA and CDR2 as FQGTGA. CDR3 amino acids: CASSLTAGGPSSYNEQFF. In DNA form, the CDR3 reads TGTGCCAGCAGCTTAACAGCGGGAGGCCCCTCCTCCTACAATGAGCAGTTCTTC.

The chain is built from TRBV10-2 and TRBJ1-4, with a weak D call TRBD1 (6 bases). This CDR3 comprises 13 residues. V was cut by 6 bases and J by 14 bases, with 19 bases left in between. Looked up from germline, CDR1 is WSHSY and CDR2 is SAAADI. Written as DNA, the CDR3 is TGCGCCAGCAGCGAAATTCAGGGGATTGAGCTGTTTTTT. It codes for CASSEIQGIELFF.

The chain recombines TRBV12-3 or TRBV12-4 with TRBJ2-6; the D is unclear. V was pared by 5 bases and J by 4 bases, with 15 bases between. The CDR3 has 16 amino acids. CDR3 DNA: TGTGCCAGCAGTCCCGCCGTCAGTGGCGGGGCCAACGTCCTGACTTTC. Translation: CASSPAVSGGANVLTF.

The rearrangement joins TRBV20-1 to TRBJ2-3; D not certain. The germline V gene encodes CDR1 DFQATT and CDR2 SNEGSKA (reference sequence). The CDR3 totals 12 residues. V was shortened by 3 bases and J by 0 bases, with 4 bases between the two germline ends. The chain's CDR3 is CSARLSTDTQYF. CDR3 coding DNA: TGCAGTGCTAGGCTCAGCACAGATACGCAGTATTTT.

The chain couples TRBV7-2 to TRBJ1-1; D is undetermined. V was cut by 1 base and J by 3 bases, with 12 bases left in between. CDR3 length: 15 residues. Germline V gives CDR1 SGHTA, CDR2 FQGNSA. DNA for the CDR3: TGTGCCAGCAGCTTAGTTCCGGTGGAGGACACTGAAGCTTTCTTT. Amino acid sequence: CASSLVPVEDTEAFF.

Written as DNA, the CDR3 is TGTGCCAGCAGCTCCTGGACTAGCGGGGGTACCTACGAGCAGTACTTC. This encodes CASSSWTSGGTYEQYF. The gene calls are TRBV7-9 and TRBJ2-7, with 13 bases fitting TRBD2. Per the germline V gene, CDR1 is SEHNR and CDR2 is FQNEAQ (reference sequence). Trimming at V came to 4 bases and at J to 2 bases, leaving 5 bases not matched to a gene. The CDR3 runs 16 residues.

Only a few counts were recorded for this clonotype. The chain has TRBV4-2 and TRBJ2-1; 8 bases align to TRBD2. The CDR3 loop spans 16 amino acids. Germline V gives CDR1 LGHNA, CDR2 YNFKEQ. Germline trimming cut 4 bases from V and 5 bases from J; bases unmatched to any gene: 10. The CDR3 region has the DNA TGTGCCAGCAGCCTTCATTCCGGGACTAGTAACAATGAGCAGTTCTTC. This translates into CASSLHSGTSNNEQFF.

V usage is TRBV2 and J usage is TRBJ2-1, with 9 bases identical to TRBD2. The CDR3 has 16 amino acids. The germline V gene encodes CDR1 SNHLY and CDR2 FYNNEI. J lost 4 bases, V lost 7 bases, and 11 bases had no gene match. The CDR3 sequence is CASTRNSLAGYNEQFF. CDR3 coding DNA: TGTGCCAGCACTAGAAATTCCCTAGCGGGGTACAATGAGCAGTTCTTC.

This CDR3 is CASGGIEAFF. CDR3 in DNA: TGTGCCAGCGGGGGTATTGAAGCTTTCTTT. The V call is TRBV12-3 or TRBV12-4, the J call TRBJ1-1, with a tentative D call TRBD1 (5 bases). This CDR3 has 10 residues. V dropped 8 bases and J dropped 7 bases, with 8 bases sitting between them.

The genes are TRBV29-1 and TRBJ1-1; no definite D call. The V gene lost 3 bases and the J gene lost 6 bases, with 8 bases spanning the gap. CDR3 length: 11 residues. Looked up from germline, CDR1 is SQVTM and CDR2 is ANQGSEA. CDR3 DNA sequence: TGCAGCGTTGATTATGGGGCTGAAGCTTTCTTT. Amino acids: CSVDYGAEAFF.

V is TRBV5-4 and J is TRBJ2-1; 11 nucleotides line up with TRBD2. The CDR3 extends over 16 amino acids. The germline gives CDR1 SGHNT, CDR2 YYREEE (reference sequence). Trimming removed 3 bases from V and 4 bases from J; junction bases left unmatched: 6. CDR3 bases: TGTGCCAGCAGCTCCACTAGCGGGGGTGGATACAATGAGCAGTTCTTC. It translates to CASSSTSGGGYNEQFF.